This TCR beta chain comes out of a study of control samples from healthy donors and cancer patients. Clones were sequenced by immunoSEQ multiplex PCR, and TCRdb holds only the in-frame ones, with some missing. The data show around 180,000 clones, roughly 92% seen once. Source material: blood. The sequence came from a woman between 18 and 29 years old in good health.

The CDR3 bases are TGCGCCAGCAGCTTGGAGGGGCGCGCTGGGGCCAACGTCCTGACTTTC. Its protein product is CASSLEGRAGANVLTF. The V call is TRBV5-1, the J call TRBJ2-6; the D gene is possibly TRBD1 (5 bases). CDR3 length: 16 residues. The germline gives CDR1 SGHRS, CDR2 YFSETQ. Between the trimmed V and J ends, which lost 0 bases and 2 bases, there was a span of 9 bases.